These 21 T cell receptor beta chains came from one sample sequenced in a study of CD8+ T cells in alopecia areata. Sample treatment: oral pan-JAK inhibitor, 5-10 mg twice daily. Following extraction, RNA underwent reverse transcription to cDNA, which served as the sequencing template. Sequencing was performed with immunoSEQ multiplex PCR; in TCRdb, only in-frame clones are kept and a portion is missing. The sample includes roughly 200,000 clones, 35% to 40% of them seen just once. The source material was CD4+ T cells sorted from blood, sampled at approximately week 31, from a patient treated with tofacitinib. Source of these receptors: a human donor with alopecia areata.

V and J are TRBV7-3 and TRBJ2-7; TRBD2 agrees at 12 bases. The CDR3 consists of 15 residues. Germline lookup yields CDR1 SGHTA and CDR2 FQGTGA. V lost 3 bases to trimming and J lost 5 bases; unmatched junction nucleotides: 5. Here the CDR3 DNA reads TGTGCCAGCAGCTTTCGGACTAGCGGGAACCACGAGCAGTACTTC. This gives the protein CASSFRTSGNHEQYF.

This chain uses TRBV6-5 with TRBJ2-2, with D possibly matching TRBD2 (6 bases). Germline CDR1 is MNHEY and CDR2 is SVGAGI. There are 15 residues in the CDR3. V shed 6 bases and J shed 7 bases, with 18 bases lying between them. CDR3 sequence: CASSQIPGRGGELFF. In nucleotides, the CDR3 is TGTGCCAGCAGCCAAATCCCAGGGCGGGGCGGGGAGCTGTTTTTT.

The chain couples TRBV29-1 to TRBJ2-3; TRBD2 is a possible D gene (6 bases). This CDR3 comprises 13 residues. The V end lost 7 bases, the J end lost 0 bases, and 11 bases lay between the germline ends. Germline loops: CDR1 SQVTM, CDR2 ANQGSEA. The DNA of the CDR3 is TGCAGCGCCATGCGGGACAGCACAGATACGCAGTATTTT. Translating it yields CSAMRDSTDTQYF.

The table lists this clone with a few counts. The gene calls are TRBV7-9 and TRBJ1-5; 9 bases align to TRBD1. V shed 5 bases, J shed 3 bases, and the junction held 8 bases outside the gene matches. The length of the CDR3 is 16 residues. Per germline, CDR1 SEHNR and CDR2 FQNEAQ (reference sequence). This CDR3 is CASSPWTGEDNQPQHF. The CDR3 DNA sequence: TGTGCCAGCAGCCCGTGGACAGGGGAGGACAATCAGCCCCAGCATTTT. The variable domain in full, with the rest retrieved from reference TRBV7-9 and TRBJ1-5, is DTGVSQNPRHKITKRGQNVTFRCDPISEHNRLYWYRQTLGQGPEFLTYFQNEAQLEKSRLLSDRFSAERPKGSFSTLEIQRTEQGDSAMYLCASSPWTGEDNQPQHFGDGTRLSIL.

The chain recombines TRBV7-3 with TRBJ1-1; D perhaps matches TRBD1 (6 bases). The CDR3 is made up of 15 amino acids. From germline, CDR1 is SGHTA and CDR2 FQGTGA. V was trimmed by 5 bases and J by 1 base, leaving 14 bases between them. This CDR3 reads CASSKHRVTNTEAFF. In DNA, the CDR3 is TGTGCCAGCAGCAAACACAGGGTGACGAACACTGAAGCTTTCTTT.

The V call is TRBV18, the J call TRBJ2-7, with 7 bases that match TRBD1. Germline CDR1 reads KGHSH; CDR2 reads LQKENI. The J segment lost 5 bases and the V segment lost 1 base, leaving 5 bases of the junction unmatched. This CDR3 has 14 amino acids. In DNA, the CDR3 is TGTGCCAGCTCACCACAAAAAGGGGGCGACGAGCAGTACTTC. Translating it yields CASSPQKGGDEQYF.

This clone occurred a few times. The V and J genes are TRBV7-8 and TRBJ2-1; TRBD1 agrees at 10 bases. V lost 9 bases to trimming and J lost 6 bases; unmatched junction nucleotides: 5. This CDR3 contains 13 residues. From germline, CDR1 is SGHVS and CDR2 FQNEAQ. CDR3 protein: CASTWDRGNEQFF. As DNA, the CDR3 is TGTGCCAGTACCTGGGACAGGGGCAATGAGCAGTTCTTC.

This clone was seen a handful of times. The chain links TRBV9 to TRBJ2-5; 10 nucleotides align to TRBD2. Germline CDR1 and CDR2: SGDLS and YYNGEE. V shed 0 bases, J shed 4 bases, and the junction held 6 bases outside the gene matches. The CDR3 length is 16 residues. The CDR3 DNA is TGTGCCAGCAGCGTAGACAGCGGGAGGGCCGGAGAGACCCAGTACTTC. Translated, it gives CASSVDSGRAGETQYF. Looking up the rest from reference TRBV9 and TRBJ2-5 gives the full variable domain: DSGVTQTPKHLITATGQRVTLRCSPRSGDLSVYWYQQSLDQGLQFLIQYYNGEERAKGNILERFSAQQFPDLHSELNLSSLELGDSALYFCASSVDSGRAGETQYFGPGTRLLVL.

This clone turned up a few times. Written as DNA, the CDR3 is TGTGCCAGTAGTATAGTTTACAGTAACACCGGGGAGCTGTTTTTT. Amino acids: CASSIVYSNTGELFF. The chain uses TRBV19 and TRBJ2-2, with D unclear. The CDR3 loop spans 15 amino acids. V lost 1 base, J lost 2 bases, and 8 bases lay in between. Germline V gene sequence: CDR1 LNHDA, CDR2 SQIVND (reference sequence). The full variable domain, in which reference TRBV19 and TRBJ2-2 provide the parts outside the CDR3, is DGGITQSPKYLFRKEGQNVTLSCEQNLNHDAMYWYRQDPGQGLRLIYYSQIVNDFQKGDIAEGYSVSREKKESFPLTVTSAQKNPTAFYLCASSIVYSNTGELFFGEGSRLTVL.

Only a few counts were recorded for this clone. The rearrangement joins TRBV18 to TRBJ1-2; 10 nucleotides line up with TRBD1. The CDR3 spans 16 residues. CDR1 and CDR2 from the germline V gene are KGHSH and LQKENI. V lost 2 bases to trimming and J lost 6 bases; unmatched junction nucleotides: 9. In DNA, the CDR3 is TGTGCCAGCTCACCAAGCCGACAGGGGGCAAGTGATGGCTACACCTTC. It specifies CASSPSRQGASDGYTF.

V and J are TRBV29-1 and TRBJ1-5; 7 bases align to TRBD1. The CDR3 contains 13 residues. CDR1 and CDR2 from the germline V gene are SQVTM and ANQGSEA. Trimming removed 6 bases from V and 2 bases from J; junction bases left unmatched: 4. CDR3 nucleotides: TGCAGCGTCCTTGGACAGGGCAATCAGCCCCAGCATTTT. Encoded protein: CSVLGQGNQPQHF.

This clone was counted a few times. The chain is built from TRBV29-1 and TRBJ1-5, with TRBD1 matching 8 bases. The CDR3 loop spans 13 amino acids. Germline assignment: CDR1 SQVTM and CDR2 ANQGSEA. The ends lost 5 bases at V and 2 bases at J; junction bases unmatched: 2. The CDR3 DNA follows: TGCAGCGTTCAGACAGGGGGCAATCAGCCCCAGCATTTT. Encoded protein: CSVQTGGNQPQHF.

There are a few counts of this clone. The chain has TRBV14 and TRBJ2-4; TRBD2 matches at 13 bases. The V gene's germline CDR1 is SGHDN and CDR2 FVKESK. The CDR3 loop spans 19 amino acids. V shed 2 bases and J 6 bases; nucleotides not matched to a gene: 13. In DNA form, the CDR3 reads TGTGCCAGCAGCCAATCACCCGCCGGACTAGCGGGAGTGGGAAACATTCAGTACTTC. Amino acid sequence: CASSQSPAGLAGVGNIQYF.

The chain employs TRBV11-1 and TRBJ2-1, with TRBD2 matching over 8 bases. The CDR3 totals 14 residues. V trimming: 5 bases; J trimming: 3 bases; junction bases outside the gene matches: 3. Germline V gives CDR1 SGHAT, CDR2 FQDESV (reference sequence). This CDR3 is CASSGTRIYNEQFF. The CDR3 coding sequence is TGTGCCAGCAGCGGGACTAGAATCTACAATGAGCAGTTCTTC.

The sample holds a few counts of this clone. This chain links TRBV5-1 with TRBJ2-1; D ambiguous. The ends were cut back, 2 bases at V and 2 bases at J, with 11 bases in the middle. The germline V gene encodes CDR1 SGHRS and CDR2 YFSETQ. The CDR3 length is 15 residues. The DNA of the CDR3 is TGCGCCAGCAGCTTTTCATCGTTACCCTACAATGAGCAGTTCTTC. It yields the protein CASSFSSLPYNEQFF.

The chain recombines TRBV12-5 with TRBJ2-5; D is unresolved. V lost 0 bases and J 4 bases, leaving 3 bases between the germline ends. CDR1 and CDR2 from the germline V gene are LGHNT and FRNRAP. CDR3 length equals 12 residues. DNA of the CDR3: TGTGCTAGTGGTTTGGTAGGAGAGACCCAGTACTTC. Translated, it gives CASGLVGETQYF.

The chain carries TRBV7-3 and TRBJ2-1, with 10 positions matching TRBD2. V shed 7 bases, J shed 7 bases, and the junction held 10 bases outside the gene matches. The CDR3 totals 15 residues. Germline V gene lookup returns CDR1 SGHTA and CDR2 FQGTGA. The chain's CDR3 is CASNKPSGGANEQFF. In nucleotides, the CDR3 is TGTGCCAGCAACAAACCTAGCGGGGGAGCGAATGAGCAGTTCTTC.

Remarks on this clone: Other DNA sequences in the sample encode the same CDR3. V and J are TRBV29-1 and TRBJ1-1, with D possibly TRBD1 on 5 matching bases. The V gene lost 4 bases and the J gene lost 5 bases, with 23 bases spanning the gap. Per germline, CDR1 SQVTM and CDR2 ANQGSEA. The CDR3 extends over 16 amino acids. The CDR3 spells CSVAGGGTPLGTEAFF. The CDR3 DNA reads as TGCAGCGTTGCCGGGGGGGGAACACCACTTGGGACTGAAGCTTTCTTT.

The J gene is TRBJ2-2, the V gene TRBV13; D unresolved. V was cut by 4 bases and J by 7 bases, with 7 bases left in between. Germline V gene lookup returns CDR1 PRHDT and CDR2 FYEKMQ (reference sequence). CDR3 length equals 12 residues. CDR3 amino acids: CASSSSDGELFF. As DNA, the CDR3 is TGTGCCAGCAGCTCCTCTGACGGGGAGCTGTTTTTT.

This clone occurred a few times. The chain recombines TRBV7-9 with TRBJ1-1; 7 nucleotides agree with TRBD1. Germline V lookup: CDR1 SEHNR, CDR2 FQNEAQ (reference sequence). The CDR3 sequence is 14 residues long. V was pared by 1 base and J by 4 bases, with 3 bases of the junction left unmatched. The CDR3 spells CASSLEGAGTEAFF. DNA of the CDR3: TGTGCCAGCAGCTTAGAGGGGGCCGGCACTGAAGCTTTCTTT.

This clone was seen a handful of times. The chain has TRBV2 and TRBJ1-2; no reliable D call. CDR3 length equals 14 residues. Looked up from germline, CDR1 is SNHLY and CDR2 is FYNNEI. V lost 2 bases to trimming and J lost 4 bases, with 11 bases between them. This chain's CDR3 is CASSEQPGPYGYTF. CDR3 DNA sequence: TGTGCCAGCAGTGAACAGCCTGGTCCCTATGGCTACACCTTC.